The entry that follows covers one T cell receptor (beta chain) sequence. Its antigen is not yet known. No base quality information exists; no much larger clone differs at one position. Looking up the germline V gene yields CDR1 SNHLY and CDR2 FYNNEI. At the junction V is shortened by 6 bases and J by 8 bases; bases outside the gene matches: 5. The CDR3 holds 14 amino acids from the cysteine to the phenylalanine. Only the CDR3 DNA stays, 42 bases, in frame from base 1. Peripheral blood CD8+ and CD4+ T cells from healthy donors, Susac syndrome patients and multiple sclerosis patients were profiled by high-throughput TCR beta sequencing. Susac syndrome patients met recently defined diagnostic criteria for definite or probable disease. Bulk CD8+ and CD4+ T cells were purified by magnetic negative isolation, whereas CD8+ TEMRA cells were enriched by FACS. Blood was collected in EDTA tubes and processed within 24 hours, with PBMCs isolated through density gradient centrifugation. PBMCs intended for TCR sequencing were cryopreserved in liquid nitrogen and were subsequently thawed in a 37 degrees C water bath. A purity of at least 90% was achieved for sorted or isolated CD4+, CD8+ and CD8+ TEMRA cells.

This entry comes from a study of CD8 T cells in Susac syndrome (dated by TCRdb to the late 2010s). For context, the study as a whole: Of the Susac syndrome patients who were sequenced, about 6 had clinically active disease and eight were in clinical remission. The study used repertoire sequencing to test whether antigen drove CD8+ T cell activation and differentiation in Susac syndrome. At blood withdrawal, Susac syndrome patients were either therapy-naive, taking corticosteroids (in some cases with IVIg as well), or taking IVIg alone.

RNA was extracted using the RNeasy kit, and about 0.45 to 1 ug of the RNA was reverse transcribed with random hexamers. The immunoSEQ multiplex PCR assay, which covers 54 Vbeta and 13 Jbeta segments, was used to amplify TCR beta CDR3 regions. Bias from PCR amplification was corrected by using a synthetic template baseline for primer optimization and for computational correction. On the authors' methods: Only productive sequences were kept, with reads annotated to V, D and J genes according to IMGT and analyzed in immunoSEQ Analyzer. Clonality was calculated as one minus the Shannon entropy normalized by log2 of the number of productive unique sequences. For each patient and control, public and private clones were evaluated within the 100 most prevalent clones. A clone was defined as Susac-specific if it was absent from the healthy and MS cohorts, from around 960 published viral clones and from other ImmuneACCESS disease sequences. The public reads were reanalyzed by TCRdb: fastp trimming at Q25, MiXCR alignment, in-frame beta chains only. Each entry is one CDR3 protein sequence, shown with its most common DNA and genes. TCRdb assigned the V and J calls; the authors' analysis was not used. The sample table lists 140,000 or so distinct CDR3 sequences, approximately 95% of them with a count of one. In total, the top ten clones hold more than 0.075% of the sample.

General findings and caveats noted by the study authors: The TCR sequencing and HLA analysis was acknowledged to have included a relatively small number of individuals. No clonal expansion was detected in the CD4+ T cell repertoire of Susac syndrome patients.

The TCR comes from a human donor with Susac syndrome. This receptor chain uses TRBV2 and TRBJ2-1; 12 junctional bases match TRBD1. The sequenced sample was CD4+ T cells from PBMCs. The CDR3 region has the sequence CASRIGTGGYEQFF. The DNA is TGTGCCAGCAGAATCGGGACAGGGGGCTATGAGCAGTTCTTC.